This T cell receptor (beta chain) originates from a study of blood T cells in healthy people across ages. Study results and caveats: A roughly linear fall in TCR beta diversity per million T cells was seen with increasing age. Because sorting was not performed, PBMCs prevented conclusive naive versus antigen-experienced comparison.

Trimming removed 5 bases at V and 1 base at J, with 12 bases between. The CDR3 contains 15 residues. A sample-barcoded 5' primer and a J-beta primer mix were used in a second PCR of about 7 to 11 cycles. Using its own MiXCR run on the 5' RACE reads, TCRdb lists one record per CDR3 protein. This table holds hundreds of thousands of distinct CDR3 sequences, around 25% found once. In regard to this clonotype: Its cognate antigen is unknown.

These same records also appear under a second study, on T cells of mothers and their children.

Sequenced sample: blood. This clonotype originated in a boy aged 10-17 years in good health. The chain recombines TRBV12-3 or TRBV12-4 with TRBJ2-1, with D hard to call. CDR3 sequence (DNA): TGTGCCAGCAGTCCCCGTCAGTTATCCTACAATGAGCAGTTCTTC. Its protein is CASSPRQLSYNEQFF.